This T cell receptor beta chain was captured in a study of cytomegalovirus exposure and HLA in healthy donors. Whole-study findings and limits: TCR beta chain V- and J-gene trimming was linked, in a later analysis, to a missense variant in DCLRE1C.

The PCR had 60 Vbeta and 13 Jbeta primers. Sequenced by immunoSEQ multiplex PCR; TCRdb stores in-frame clones only, minus some. Among some 190,000 clones listed, about 86% were seen once. The germline gives CDR1 SGHDN, CDR2 FVKESK. Deletions cut 2 bases from V and 4 bases from J, with 14 bases between. The CDR3 length is 15 residues. Concerning this clone: Antigen unknown.

Sequencing was carried out using PBMCs. The chain joins TRBV14 to TRBJ1-1; D remains ambiguous. The origin of this receptor is a woman in her twenties or thirties in good health and CMV-seronegative. For the CDR3, the DNA is TGTGCCAGCAGCCAATTCAGTCTATCAGGCACTGAAGCTTTCTTT. It encodes CASSQFSLSGTEAFF.